What follows are 12 T cell receptor beta chains derived from one specimen sequenced in a study of T cell clones after liver transplantation. Profiling relied on immunoSEQ multiplex PCR, and the TCRdb table lists in-frame clones only, not all of them. Among about 51,000 clones listed, 85% to 90% were seen once. Sequences were derived from CD8+ T cells from blood, sampled 12 months after liver transplant. Receptors were obtained from a human patient who received a liver transplant. These T cells may partly come from the graft donor.

The CDR3 nucleotides are TGTGCCAGCACTCCTGGGGGAACCGTTACTGAGCAGTACTTC. This encodes CASTPGGTVTEQYF. The rearrangement joins TRBV28 to TRBJ2-7; either TRBD1 or TRBD2 may fit D (5 bases each). CDR1 MDHEN and CDR2 SYDVKM come from the germline V gene. V lost 7 bases and J lost 7, with 20 bases in between. This CDR3 is 14 amino acids long.

V usage is TRBV18 and J usage is TRBJ2-7; 7 bases align to TRBD1. This CDR3 has 14 residues. Germline CDR1 is KGHSH and CDR2 is LQKENI. The V segment lost 2 bases and the J segment 2 bases; nucleotides outside the gene matches: 3. CDR3: CASSPRDRTYEQYF. The CDR3 DNA follows: TGTGCCAGCTCACCAAGGGACAGAACCTACGAGCAGTACTTC.

The chain recombines TRBV30 with TRBJ1-1, with D perhaps matching TRBD1 (5 bases). The CDR3 spans 13 residues. Germline values: CDR1 GTSNPN, CDR2 SVGIG (reference sequence). Trimming cost V 0 bases and J 8 bases, with 13 bases left between them. The CDR3 loop is CAWSVLGGDEAFF. The CDR3, as DNA: TGTGCCTGGAGTGTACTCGGGGGTGACGAAGCTTTCTTT.

The chain employs TRBV27 and TRBJ2-1, with 9 nucleotides matching TRBD2. The junction had 10 bases not matched to a gene; V was cut back by 7 bases and J by 15 bases. The germline gives CDR1 MNHEY, CDR2 SMNVEV (reference sequence). The CDR3 covers 12 residues. CDR3 in DNA: TGTGCCAGCACGGCTAGCGGGATGCCTTGGTTCTTC. Residues: CASTASGMPWFF.

V usage is TRBV5-6 and J usage is TRBJ2-7; no clear D. V lost 4 bases to trimming and J lost 7 bases, with 15 bases between them. The CDR3 is made up of 13 amino acids. CDR1 is SGHDT, CDR2 YYEEEE, per germline. This CDR3 reads CASSQRAAWEQYF. The CDR3 DNA reads as TGTGCCAGCAGCCAAAGGGCGGCCTGGGAGCAGTACTTC. The full variable domain, completed using reference TRBV5-6 and TRBJ2-7, is DAGVTQSPTHLIKTRGQQVTLRCSPKSGHDTVSWYQQALGQGPQFIFQYYEEEERQRGNFPDRFSGHQFPNYSSELNVNALLLGDSALYLCASSQRAAWEQYFGPGTRLTVT.

This clone came up once. This rearrangement joins TRBV27 to TRBJ2-7; D ambiguous. Looked up from germline, CDR1 is MNHEY and CDR2 is SMNVEV (reference sequence). The CDR3 covers 13 residues. Trimming removed 7 bases from V and 0 bases from J, with 10 bases in between. This chain's CDR3 is CASTQGLSYEQYF. As DNA, the CDR3 is TGTGCCAGCACTCAAGGCCTCTCCTACGAGCAGTACTTC.

The chain has TRBV19 and TRBJ2-1, with 12 bases lining up with TRBD2. In germline, CDR1 is LNHDA, CDR2 SQIVND (reference sequence). V dropped 5 bases and J dropped 6; count of bases not matched to a gene: 5. This CDR3 contains 15 residues. The CDR3 DNA reads as TGTGCCAGTAGTCCGACTAGCGGGAGTTTCAATGAGCAGTTCTTC. This gives the protein CASSPTSGSFNEQFF.

The rearrangement links TRBV28 to TRBJ2-7, with unresolved D. The V gene lost 6 bases and the J gene lost 6 bases, with 18 bases spanning the gap. The CDR3 has 14 amino acids. Looked up from germline, CDR1 is MDHEN and CDR2 is SYDVKM. DNA of the CDR3: TGTGCCAGCAGCCCCCCCCTAGGAGACGCCGAGCAGTACTTC. Amino acid sequence: CASSPPLGDAEQYF.

This clone was seen more than once but under ten times. The chain recombines TRBV11-2 with TRBJ2-1, with 8 bases aligning to TRBD2. After removal of 5 bases from V and 5 bases from J, the junction contained 11 bases not matched to a gene. Germline V lookup: CDR1 SGHAT, CDR2 FQNNGV. The CDR3 spans 16 residues. Written as DNA, the CDR3 is TGTGCCAGCAGCCCCATATGGGGACTAGAACACAATGAGCAGTTCTTC. Translation gives CASSPIWGLEHNEQFF.

The rearrangement joins TRBV7-6 to TRBJ2-5; D not resolved. The V gene lost 0 bases and the J gene lost 4 bases, with 6 bases spanning the gap. CDR3 size: 13 residues. Germline loops: CDR1 SGHVS, CDR2 FNYEAQ. The CDR3 DNA is TGTGCCAGCAGCTTAGCGGGTGTAGAGACCCAGTACTTC. Encoded protein: CASSLAGVETQYF.

V gene TRBV11-1 combines with J gene TRBJ2-7; 9 nucleotides align to TRBD1. The V gene's germline CDR1 is SGHAT and CDR2 FQDESV (reference sequence). V shed 3 bases and J 5 bases; nucleotides not matched to a gene: 8. The CDR3 is 15 amino acids. The CDR3: CASSFGLGQGDEQYF. The CDR3 coding sequence is TGTGCCAGCAGCTTTGGACTGGGACAGGGCGACGAGCAGTACTTC.

This clone was seen just once. The CDR3 sequence: CASRRPSYEQYF. Written as DNA, the CDR3 is TGTGCCAGCAGGCGTCCCTCCTACGAGCAGTACTTC. This sequence joins TRBV28 and TRBJ2-7; no clear D gene. CDR3 length: 12 residues. Germline V gives CDR1 MDHEN, CDR2 SYDVKM. V lost 6 bases to trimming and J lost 0 bases, with 6 bases between them.